The 31 T cell receptor beta chains below all came from one sample that was sequenced in a study of CD8+ T cells in alopecia areata. Following extraction, RNA underwent reverse transcription to cDNA, which served as the sequencing template. TCRdb's copy holds only in-frame clones and misses some; the assay was immunoSEQ multiplex PCR. Listed for the sample are over 250,000 clones, none seen a single time. Pooled cells of cutaneous lymph node origin were sorted on CD4, CD8alpha, NKG2D, NKG2ACE and other markers. The sequenced sample consisted of CD4+ T cells sorted from a lymph node. The receptors were gathered from a C3H/HeJ mouse with alopecia areata. For this mouse line, the MHC haplotype is H2-k.

As for this clone: Genes here carry mouse names. The read falls 4 residues short of the CDR3 end, and the missing part is taken from the germline J gene. J is TRBJ2-3 and V is TRBV31; D possibly corresponds to TRBD1 (6 bases). Trimming cost V 2 bases and J 0 bases, with 15 bases left between them. Germline V gene lookup returns CDR1 GKSSPN and CDR2 SITVG. This CDR3 is built from 16 residues. The chain's CDR3 is CAWSAGQKSSAETLYF. The sequenced CDR3 bases are TGTGCCTGGAGTGCCGGACAGAAATCTAGTGCAGAA.

This clone has ten or more counts. The gene names given are mouse names. The read ends 4 residues early relative to the CDR3; the germline J gene fills the gap. The chain has TRBV17 and TRBJ1-4, with a possible D match to TRBD1 (5 bases). The germline CDR1 and CDR2 sequences are MNHDT and YYDKIL. CDR3 length equals 14 residues. The part of the CDR3 DNA that was read is TGTGCTAGCAGTAGAGATCGGGGGGGCGAA. This encodes CASSRDRGGE. The complete CDR3 reads CASSRDRGGERLFF.

This clone was seen more than once but under ten times. Given a much more abundant clone one base away, this may be a read error. The germline and genes are mouse ones. Here the CDR3 reads CASSVWGSSYEQYF. The sequenced CDR3 bases are TGTGCCAGCAGTGTCTGGGGGAGCTCCTAT. The rearrangement joins TRBV13-1 to TRBJ2-7; 7 positions match TRBD2. The observed sequence ends 4 residues before the CDR3 terminus, with the missing tail filled in from the germline J gene. The ends lost 3 bases at V and 0 bases at J; junction bases unmatched: 3. The CDR3 runs 14 residues. Germline V gene data show CDR1 as NSHNY and CDR2 as SYGAGN.

Turning to this clone: Germline and genes here are mouse. The read is 4 residues too short to cover the CDR3 end, so that end is filled in from the germline J gene. The rearrangement uses TRBV5 and TRBJ2-7, with TRBD1 as a possible D gene (5 bases). CDR1 and CDR2 (germline): LGHNA, YNLKQL (reference sequence). The CDR3 has 13 amino acids. The DNA read from the CDR3 is TGTGCCAGCAGCCAAGACCAGGACAAT. Its protein is CASSQDQDN. Given in full, the CDR3 is CASSQDQDNEQYF.

As concerns this clone: Gene and germline names: mouse. The sequence runs out 4 residues before the end of the CDR3; the remainder is reconstructed from the germline J gene. The chain joins TRBV31 to TRBJ2-2, with 8 positions matching TRBD2. CDR1 is GKSSPN, CDR2 SITVG, per germline. V was pared by 4 bases and J by 1 base, with 2 bases of the junction left unmatched. The CDR3 extends over 14 amino acids. CDR3 bases read: TGTGCCTGGATTGGGGGGGGAAACACCGGG. Protein sequence: CAWIGGGNTG. The entire CDR3 reads CAWIGGGNTGQLYF.

In regard to this clone: A much larger clone sits a single nucleotide away, making a read error possible. Gene labels here are mouse ones. The read comes to an end 4 residues before the CDR3 does, leaving the germline J gene to fill in the end. Additional DNA sequences in this sample encode the identical CDR3. The chain has TRBV13-3 and TRBJ1-2; D not resolved. Germline V gene lookup returns CDR1 NNHDY and CDR2 SYVADS. Deletions cut 0 bases from V and 1 base from J, with 4 bases between. The CDR3 loop spans 13 amino acids. The CDR3 is CASSDVGNSDYTF. CDR3 bases read: TGTGCCAGCAGTGATGTGGGAAACTCC.

This clone was detected a few times. Gene and germline names: mouse. The read ends 4 residues shy of where the CDR3 ends; the end is completed using the germline J gene. The chain links TRBV19 to TRBJ2-3; 8 nucleotides line up with TRBD2. The germline V gene encodes CDR1 FNHDT and CDR2 SITEND (reference sequence). This CDR3 comprises 16 residues. The junction had 4 bases not matched to a gene; V was cut back by 1 base and J by 0 bases. The sequenced CDR3 bases are TGTGCCAGCAGTATAATTGGGGGGGTTAGTGCAGAA. Translating it yields CASSIIGGVSAE. In full, the CDR3 is CASSIIGGVSAETLYF.

This clone was seen a handful of times. Gene names and germline match the mouse. The sequenced fragment ends 4 residues before the CDR3 boundary, so the rest is inferred from the germline J gene. The same CDR3 can be traced to other DNA sequences in this sample. The gene calls are TRBV17 and TRBJ2-2; a weak D match, TRBD1 (6 bases). With 3 bases removed from V and 1 base from J, the gap between germline ends came to 9 bases. The CDR3 consists of 15 residues. The V gene's germline CDR1 is MNHDT and CDR2 YYDKIL. CDR3 in amino acids: CASSRAGQNTGQLYF. CDR3 bases read: TGTGCTAGCAGTAGGGCGGGACAAAACACCGGG.

This clone was seen a few times. Genes and germline come from the mouse. With the read ending 4 residues before the CDR3 end, the germline J gene is used to fill in that end. The chain couples TRBV5 to TRBJ1-2, with 9 bases identical to TRBD1. Trimming took 4 bases from V and 3 from J; bases not matched to a gene: 0. The CDR3 sequence is 13 residues long. Germline values: CDR1 LGHNA, CDR2 YNLKQL (reference sequence). The CDR3: CASSRDRDSDYTF. The sequenced part of the CDR3 DNA is TGTGCCAGCAGCCGGGACAGGGACTCC.

For this clone: Gene names are the mouse ones. With the read ending 4 residues before the CDR3 end, the germline J gene is used to fill in that end. The chain has TRBV14 and TRBJ1-2, with 9 nucleotides matching TRBD1. The germline V gene encodes CDR1 SGHDT and CDR2 FRDEAV. The CDR3 is 15 residues long. Trimming at V came to 4 bases and at J to 0 bases, leaving 4 bases not matched to a gene. The sequenced part of the CDR3 DNA is TGTGCCAGCAGTCTCACAGGGGGCGCAAACTCC. Amino acid sequence: CASSLTGGANS. The full CDR3 reads CASSLTGGANSDYTF.

In the case of this clone: Genes here carry mouse names. Read coverage stops 4 residues before the CDR3 terminus; the germline J gene supplies the remainder. The chain links TRBV13-3 to TRBJ2-3; 11 nucleotides align to TRBD2. Germline CDR1 and CDR2: NNHDY and SYVADS. V was clipped by 5 bases and J by 4 bases; unmatched bases: 6. The CDR3 length is 15 residues. The covered CDR3 bases are TGTGCCAGCAGACTACTGGGGGGGCGCCCAGAA. As protein: CASRLLGGRPE. The whole CDR3 protein is CASRLLGGRPETLYF.

This clone turned up a few times. The listed genes are named as in mouse. From the germline J gene comes the end of the CDR3, since the read stops 4 residues before it. This chain joins TRBV13-3 and TRBJ2-1; 8 nucleotides align to TRBD1. CDR1 NNHDY and CDR2 SYVADS come from the germline V gene. V shed 3 bases, J shed 6 bases, and the junction held 2 bases outside the gene matches. There are 13 residues in the CDR3. The CDR3 reads CASSATGVAEQFF. The sequenced part of the CDR3 DNA is TGTGCCAGCAGTGCGACAGGGGTTGCT.

Remarks on this clone: Genes and germline are mouse. Coverage ceases 4 residues before the CDR3 finishes, and the germline J gene fills in the end. The V and J genes are TRBV5 and TRBJ2-2; TRBD2 agrees at 10 bases. From germline, CDR1 is LGHNA and CDR2 YNLKQL (reference sequence). The CDR3 contains 18 residues. V shed 0 bases and J 0 bases; nucleotides not matched to a gene: 4. This CDR3 reads CASSQESTGGTNTGQLYF. The DNA read from the CDR3 is TGTGCCAGCAGCCAAGAATCGACTGGGGGGACAAACACCGGG.

To note about this clone: The gene symbols are mouse symbols. Read sequence stops 4 residues before the CDR3 end, and the germline J gene provides the missing end. This sequence joins TRBV5 and TRBJ2-1, with 9 bases fitting TRBD2. This CDR3 contains 15 residues. The germline V gene has CDR1 LGHNA and CDR2 YNLKQL (reference sequence). The ends lost 4 bases at V and 2 bases at J; junction bases unmatched: 3. Partial CDR3 DNA: TGTGCCAGCAGCCCCCGGGACTGGGACTATGCT. This translates into CASSPRDWDYA. The whole CDR3 sequence is CASSPRDWDYAEQFF.

On this clone itself: All gene names here are mouse names. With the read ending 4 residues before the CDR3 end, the germline J gene is used to fill in that end. The chain uses TRBV13-1 and TRBJ1-1, with 7 bases lining up with TRBD1. V was pared by 5 bases and J by 4 bases, with 8 bases of the junction left unmatched. The V gene's germline CDR1 is NSHNY and CDR2 SYGAGN. CDR3 length equals 14 residues. This CDR3 is CASRRQGGGTEVFF. The covered CDR3 bases are TGTGCCAGCAGAAGACAGGGAGGGGGCACA.

As concerns this clone: Gene names and germline refer to mouse. Sequencing ends 4 residues short of the CDR3 end; the germline J gene provides the rest. V usage is TRBV1 and J usage is TRBJ2-3, with TRBD2 identical over 11 bases. Germline V lookup: CDR1 NSQYPW, CDR2 LRSPGD (reference sequence). Trimming removed 1 base from V and 0 bases from J; junction bases left unmatched: 3. This CDR3 is 17 amino acids long. CDR3 loop: CTCSAGLGGGSAETLYF. Incomplete CDR3 DNA: TGCACCTGCAGTGCAGGACTGGGGGGGGGAAGTGCAGAA.

This clone has ten or more counts. Mouse gene names apply. The read gets to within 4 residues of the CDR3 end, and the germline J gene fills in the rest. This rearrangement joins TRBV3 to TRBJ1-2, with D maybe TRBD1 (6 bases). Germline lookup yields CDR1 SNHLY and CDR2 FYNGKV (reference sequence). V lost 0 bases to trimming and J lost 4 bases, with 6 bases between them. This CDR3 is built from 13 residues. Partial CDR3 DNA: TGTGCCAGCAGCTTAGCGGACAGCTCC. It encodes CASSLADSS. In full, the CDR3 is CASSLADSSDYTF.

This clone was counted only a few times. Gene and germline names: mouse. Read coverage stops 4 residues before the CDR3 terminus; the germline J gene supplies the remainder. J is TRBJ1-1 and V is TRBV19; 7 positions match TRBD1. Germline-derived CDR1 and CDR2 are FNHDT and SITEND (reference sequence). The CDR3 consists of 15 residues. V dropped 3 bases and J dropped 0; count of bases not matched to a gene: 5. The DNA read from the CDR3 is TGTGCCAGCAGTAGACCAGGGGGTGCAAACACA. Translation gives CASSRPGGANT. In full, the CDR3 reads CASSRPGGANTEVFF.

Only a few counts were recorded for this clone. Germline and genes: mouse. The DNA ends 4 residues before the CDR3 does, and the rest of the CDR3 is filled in from the germline J gene. The chain recombines TRBV13-3 with TRBJ2-7; a possible D gene is TRBD2 (6 bases). This CDR3 region has 15 residues. V was clipped by 4 bases and J by 0 bases, with 14 bases between them. Germline V gene sequence: CDR1 NNHDY, CDR2 SYVADS. CDR3: CASSPRDLSSYEQYF. CDR3 DNA, as far as it was read: TGTGCCAGCAGTCCCCGGGACTTGAGCTCCTAT.

Notes on this clone: Gene and germline names: mouse. The read is 4 residues too short to cover the CDR3 end, so that end is filled in from the germline J gene. This rearrangement joins TRBV13-1 to TRBJ1-2, with 8 bases that match TRBD1. The CDR3 is made up of 14 amino acids. CDR1 is NSHNY and CDR2 is SYGAGN in the germline V gene. The J segment lost 0 bases and the V segment lost 3 bases, leaving 1 base of the junction unmatched. The CDR3 DNA, read in part, is TGTGCCAGCAGTGTGGACAGGGCAAACTCC. Protein sequence: CASSVDRANS. The complete CDR3 sequence is CASSVDRANSDYTF.

This clone came up a few times. Mouse gene names and germline throughout. Read sequence stops 4 residues before the CDR3 end, and the germline J gene provides the missing end. The rearrangement joins TRBV13-1 to TRBJ2-3; D might be TRBD2 (6 bases). This CDR3 region has 14 residues. From germline, CDR1 is NSHNY and CDR2 SYGAGN. With 6 bases removed from V and 0 bases from J, the gap between germline ends came to 11 bases. CDR3: CASNPGGSAETLYF. The DNA read from the CDR3 is TGTGCCAGCAACCCGGGGGGTAGTGCAGAA.

Regarding this clone: Gene and germline names: mouse. The CDR3 is cut off 4 residues early in the read; its end comes from the germline J gene. Within the sample, other DNA sequences also encode this same CDR3. The chain couples TRBV1 to TRBJ2-2; D unresolved. This CDR3 contains 14 residues. CDR1 is NSQYPW, CDR2 LRSPGD, per germline (reference sequence). V was clipped by 3 bases and J by 0 bases, with 5 bases between them. CDR3 DNA, as far as it was read: TGCACCTGCAGTGCCCAGGCAAACACCGGG. It encodes CTCSAQANTG. The whole CDR3 region reads CTCSAQANTGQLYF.

This clone was seen repeatedly, ten times or more. Gene names are the mouse ones. CDR3 DNA, as far as it was read: TGCACCTGCAGTGCACAGGGGGCGCTCGGTGCAGAA. Translation: CTCSAQGALGAE. The full CDR3 is CTCSAQGALGAETLYF. The chain uses TRBV1 and TRBJ2-3; 8 positions match TRBD1. The read finishes 4 residues shy of the CDR3 end, and the germline J gene is used to complete it. The J segment lost 1 base and the V segment lost 2 bases, leaving 5 bases of the junction unmatched. This CDR3 has 16 residues. CDR1 and CDR2 (germline): NSQYPW, LRSPGD (reference sequence). Full variable domain (missing parts from reference TRBV1 and TRBJ2-3): VTLLEQNPRWRLVPRGQAVNLRCILKNSQYPWMSWYQQDLQKQLQWLFTLRSPGDKEVKSLPGADYLATRVTDTELRLQVANMSQGRTLYCTCSAQGALGAETLYFGSGTRLTVL.

This clone was found a few times. The genes and germline here are from mouse. The read terminates 4 residues ahead of where the CDR3 ends, so the germline J gene completes it. The V and J genes are TRBV31 and TRBJ2-4; the D gene is possibly TRBD2 (6 bases). This CDR3 is 14 amino acids long. In germline, CDR1 is GKSSPN, CDR2 SITVG. The V end lost 0 bases, the J end lost 0 bases, and 7 bases lay between the germline ends. CDR3 DNA, as far as it was read: TGTGCCTGGAGTCTAACTGGGAGTCAAAAC. Translating it yields CAWSLTGSQN. The complete CDR3 sequence is CAWSLTGSQNTLYF.

This clone was detected only a few times. Gene names are the mouse ones. The missing CDR3 end, 4 residues past where the read stops, is filled in from the germline J gene. In the same sample, other DNA sequences code for this CDR3. The rearrangement links TRBV13-1 to TRBJ1-1; D perhaps matches TRBD1 (5 bases). Trimming removed 5 bases from V and 0 bases from J, with 5 bases in between. The CDR3 is 12 amino acids. Germline CDR1 NSHNY, CDR2 SYGAGN. The covered CDR3 bases are TGTGCCAGCAGGGGACAGAACACA. Translation gives CASRGQNT. The full CDR3 protein reads CASRGQNTEVFF.

Worth noting for this clone: A clone one base away is much larger, so this may be a read error. The genes are named according to mouse. The DNA ends 4 residues before the CDR3 does, and the rest of the CDR3 is filled in from the germline J gene. The rearrangement uses TRBV5 and TRBJ1-1; maybe TRBD1 (6 bases). This CDR3 is 13 amino acids long. V was trimmed by 4 bases and J by 3 bases, leaving 9 bases between them. CDR1 LGHNA and CDR2 YNLKQL come from the germline V gene (reference sequence). The CDR3 bases that were read are TGTGCCAGCAGCCCGGGACAATACACA. This sequence encodes CASSPGQYT. The full CDR3 reads CASSPGQYTEVFF.

This clone was detected a few times. Mouse gene names apply. The read terminates 4 residues before the CDR3 end, so the remaining end is supplied by the germline J gene. The chain uses TRBV17 and TRBJ2-1, with 7 bases lining up with TRBD1. The CDR3 has 16 residues. Germline CDR1 and CDR2: MNHDT and YYDKIL. V was pared by 3 bases and J by 0 bases, with 5 bases of the junction left unmatched. Incomplete CDR3 DNA: TGTGCTAGCAGTAGGATGGGACAGCGTAACTATGCT. It translates to CASSRMGQRNYA. The full CDR3 is CASSRMGQRNYAEQFF.

In its sample, this clone was seen a few times. Gene names are mouse gene names. The read finishes 4 residues shy of the CDR3 end, and the germline J gene is used to complete it. The same CDR3 also results from other DNA sequences found in this sample. The V call is TRBV5, the J call TRBJ1-1; possible D gene TRBD1, 5 bases. This CDR3 has 14 amino acids. V was shortened by 1 base and J by 0 bases, with 6 bases between the two germline ends. The germline V gene has CDR1 LGHNA and CDR2 YNLKQL (reference sequence). The CDR3 loop is CASSQGGQNTEVFF. The part of the CDR3 DNA that was read is TGTGCCAGCAGCCAAGGGGGACAGAACACA.

This clone was picked up a small number of times. The gene names given are mouse names. From the germline J gene comes the end of the CDR3, since the read stops 4 residues before it. The chain uses TRBV13-1 and TRBJ2-7, with D tentatively TRBD1 (6 bases). Germline lookup yields CDR1 NSHNY and CDR2 SYGAGN. Trimming stripped 0 bases from V and 2 bases from J, with 9 bases between. The CDR3 totals 14 residues. CDR3 loop: CASSDDGTTYEQYF. The sequenced CDR3 bases are TGTGCCAGCAGTGATGACGGGACAACCTAT.

To note about this clone: Gene names refer to mouse genes. The sequence runs out 4 residues before the end of the CDR3; the remainder is reconstructed from the germline J gene. This sample also contains other DNA sequences that code for the same CDR3. The chain couples TRBV19 to TRBJ1-2; 7 bases map to TRBD1. The CDR3 consists of 14 residues. V shed 4 bases and J 0 bases; nucleotides not matched to a gene: 3. The V gene's germline CDR1 is FNHDT and CDR2 SITEND (reference sequence). The sequenced part of the CDR3 DNA is TGTGCCAGCAGTTTGACAGGGTCAAACTCC. It codes for CASSLTGSNS. The whole CDR3 reads CASSLTGSNSDYTF. The variable domain in full, with the rest retrieved from reference TRBV19 and TRBJ1-2, is GGIITQTPKFLIGQEGQKLTLKCQQNFNHDTMYWYRQDSGKGLRLIYYSITENDLQKGDLSEGYDASREKKSSFSLTVTSAQKNEMAVFLCASSLTGSNSDYTFGSGTRLLVI.

This clone was recorded a few times. The gene symbols are mouse symbols. The read ends 4 residues before the CDR3 terminus; that terminus is restored from the germline J gene. V usage is TRBV19 and J usage is TRBJ2-3; no clear D gene. V was cut by 3 bases and J by 0 bases, with 11 bases left in between. The CDR3 totals 15 residues. Germline assignment: CDR1 FNHDT and CDR2 SITEND (reference sequence). The part of the CDR3 DNA that was read is TGTGCCAGCAGTAAAAGACAAACTAGTGCAGAA. Residues: CASSKRQTSAE. The whole CDR3 is CASSKRQTSAETLYF.